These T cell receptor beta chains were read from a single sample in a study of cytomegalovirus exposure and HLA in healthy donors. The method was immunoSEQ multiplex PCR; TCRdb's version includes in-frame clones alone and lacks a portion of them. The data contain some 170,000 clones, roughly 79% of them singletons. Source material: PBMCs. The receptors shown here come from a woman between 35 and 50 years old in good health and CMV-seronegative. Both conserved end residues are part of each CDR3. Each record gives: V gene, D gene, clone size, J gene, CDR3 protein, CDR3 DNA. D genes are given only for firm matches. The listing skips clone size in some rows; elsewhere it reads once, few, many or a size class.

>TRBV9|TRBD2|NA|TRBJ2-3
CASSATSGTTDTQYF
TGTGCCAGCAGCGCGACTAGCGGAACCACAGATACGCAGTATTTT
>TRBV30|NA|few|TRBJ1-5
CAWSVQLNQPQHF
TGTGCCTGGAGTGTACAGCTGAATCAGCCCCAGCATTTT
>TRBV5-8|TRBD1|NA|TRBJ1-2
CASSPGQGYGYTF
TGTGCCAGCAGCCCGGGACAGGGATATGGCTACACCTTC
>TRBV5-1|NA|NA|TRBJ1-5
CASSLGGGRPQHF
TGCGCCAGCAGCTTGGGGGGGGGACGGCCCCAGCATTTT
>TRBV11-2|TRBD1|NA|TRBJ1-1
CASRSLQGANTEAFF
TGTGCCAGCAGGAGCTTACAGGGGGCGAACACTGAAGCTTTCTTT
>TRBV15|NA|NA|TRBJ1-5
CATSRDRQPQHF
TGTGCCACCAGCAGAGATCGGCAGCCCCAGCATTTT
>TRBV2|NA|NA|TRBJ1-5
CASGQDQAQPQHF
TGTGCCAGCGGACAAGACCAGGCACAGCCCCAGCATTTT
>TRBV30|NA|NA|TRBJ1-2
CAWSPGFYGYTF
TGTGCCTGGAGTCCCGGGTTCTATGGCTACACCTTC
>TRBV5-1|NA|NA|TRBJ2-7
CASSLVGLTGEQYF
TGCGCCAGCAGCTTGGTTGGCTTAACGGGGGAGCAGTACTTC
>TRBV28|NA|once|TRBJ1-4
CASRTGGEGGKLFF
TGTGCCAGCAGGACAGGCGGGGAGGGTGGAAAACTGTTTTTT
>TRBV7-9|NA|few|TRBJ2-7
CASSIDGQKGEQYF
TGTGCCAGCAGCATAGACGGACAGAAAGGGGAGCAGTACTTC
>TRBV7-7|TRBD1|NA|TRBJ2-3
CASSLTGGLTDTQYF
TGTGCTAGCAGCTTGACAGGGGGCCTCACAGATACGCAGTATTTT
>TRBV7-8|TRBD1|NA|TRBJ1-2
CASSRTGQTIAGYTF
TGTGCCAGCAGCAGAACGGGACAGACAATCGCAGGCTACACCTTC
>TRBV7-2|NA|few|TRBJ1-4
CASSQSGGQEKLFF
TGTGCCAGCAGCCAGTCAGGAGGCCAAGAAAAACTGTTTTTT
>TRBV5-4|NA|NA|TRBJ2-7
CASSSDFRLGEQYF
TGTGCCAGCAGCTCGGACTTTAGACTGGGCGAGCAGTACTTC
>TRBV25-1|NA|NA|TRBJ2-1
CASSARGNEQFF
TGTGCCAGCAGTGCAAGGGGCAATGAGCAGTTCTTC
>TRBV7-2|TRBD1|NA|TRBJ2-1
CASSGRQGGWNEQFF
TGTGCCAGCAGCGGACGACAGGGCGGTTGGAATGAGCAGTTCTTC
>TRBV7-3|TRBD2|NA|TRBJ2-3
CASGLEGGREDTQYF
TGTGCCAGCGGCCTTGAGGGAGGGCGGGAAGATACGCAGTATTTT
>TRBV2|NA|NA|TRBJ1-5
CASSESSYQPQHF
TGTGCCAGCAGTGAATCCTCCTATCAGCCCCAGCATTTT
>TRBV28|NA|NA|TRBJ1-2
CASSSGVFYGYTF
TGTGCCAGCAGTTCAGGGGTCTTCTATGGCTACACCTTC
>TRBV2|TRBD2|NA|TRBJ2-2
CASRKTLGAGAGTGELFF
TGTGCCAGCAGAAAGACACTAGGGGCGGGAGCCGGCACCGGGGAGCTGTTTTTT
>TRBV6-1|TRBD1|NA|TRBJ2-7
CASSELGTGVEQYF
TGTGCCAGCAGTGAACTGGGGACAGGGGTCGAGCAGTACTTC
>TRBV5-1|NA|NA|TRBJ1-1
CASSLVGGNTEAFF
TGCGCCAGCAGCTTGGTTGGCGGGAACACTGAAGCTTTCTTT